The 30 T cell receptor beta chains in this list originate from one sample, sequenced in a study of cytomegalovirus exposure and HLA in healthy donors. Some clones are missing from TCRdb's copy, which holds only in-frame ones; the method was immunoSEQ multiplex PCR. The profile shows around 300,000 clones, approximately 90% of them singletons. Sequencing was carried out using PBMCs. The receptors were sampled from a woman aged 25 to 39 in good health and CMV-seropositive.

This chain connects TRBV30 to TRBJ1-5; D is perhaps TRBD1 (5 bases). There are 14 residues in the CDR3. Germline V gives CDR1 GTSNPN, CDR2 SVGIG (reference sequence). V was pared by 3 bases and J by 1 base, with 10 bases between. DNA of the CDR3: TGTGCCTGGAGCCGTGGGGGGAGCAATCAGCCCCAGCATTTT. It specifies CAWSRGGSNQPQHF.

The rearrangement joins TRBV28 to TRBJ2-7; 8 positions agree with TRBD2. Trimming took 3 bases from V and 0 from J; bases not matched to a gene: 13. The CDR3 is 18 residues long. Germline loops: CDR1 MDHEN, CDR2 SYDVKM. The CDR3 is CASSFSALAGRASYEQYF. CDR3 DNA sequence: TGTGCCAGCAGTTTTTCGGCATTAGCGGGAAGGGCCTCCTACGAGCAGTACTTC.

The J gene is TRBJ2-7, the V gene TRBV27; the match to TRBD1 covers 7 bases. Trimming removed 5 bases from V and 1 base from J; junction bases left unmatched: 14. CDR1 MNHEY and CDR2 SMNVEV come from the germline V gene (reference sequence). The CDR3 runs 17 residues. CDR3: CASSPTQTGSKSYEQYF. CDR3 nucleotide sequence: TGTGCCAGCAGTCCGACTCAGACAGGGTCTAAATCCTACGAGCAGTACTTC.

V and J are TRBV30 and TRBJ1-5; D gene ambiguous. Deletions cut 2 bases from V and 1 base from J, with 6 bases between. CDR1 GTSNPN and CDR2 SVGIG come from the germline V gene (reference sequence). The CDR3 is 13 residues long. The DNA for the CDR3 is TGTGCCTGGAGTTCCGCGAGCAATCAGCCCCAGCATTTT. It encodes CAWSSASNQPQHF.

The chain carries TRBV7-2 and TRBJ2-1, with 12 bases aligning to TRBD2. V was pared by 7 bases and J by 9 bases, with 13 bases of the junction left unmatched. This CDR3 region has 16 residues. Germline V gene lookup returns CDR1 SGHTA and CDR2 FQGNSA. The chain's CDR3 is CASTRTSGAYSGEQFF. The CDR3 DNA follows: TGTGCCAGCACCCGGACTAGCGGGGCCTACAGCGGTGAGCAGTTCTTC.

The chain is built from TRBV7-3 and TRBJ2-1, with TRBD2 matching 7 bases. CDR1 and CDR2 from the germline V gene are SGHTA and FQGTGA. The ends lost 2 bases at V and 8 bases at J; junction bases unmatched: 15. The CDR3 runs to 17 residues. CDR3 nucleotides: TGTGCCAGCAGCTTACAAGGGAGGGTCCGGGTCATGCATGAGCAGTTCTTC. Amino acids: CASSLQGRVRVMHEQFF.

This sequence joins TRBV6-6 and TRBJ1-6; TRBD1 aligns across 11 bases. The CDR3 runs to 15 residues. CDR1 MNHNY and CDR2 SVGAGI come from the germline V gene (reference sequence). The J segment lost 9 bases and the V segment lost 1 base, leaving 2 bases of the junction unmatched. The chain's CDR3 is CASSYLGQGASPLHF. Here the CDR3 DNA reads TGTGCCAGCAGTTACTTAGGACAGGGGGCTTCACCCCTCCACTTT.

The genes are TRBV4-1 and TRBJ2-1, with 11 bases that match TRBD2. Germline loops: CDR1 MGHRA, CDR2 YSYEKL. The CDR3 sequence is 15 residues long. The trim removed 4 bases at V and 9 bases at J, leaving 8 bases unmatched. The CDR3, as DNA: TGCGCCAGCAGCCTCCACGGGACTAGCGGAATTGAGCAGTTCTTC. Its translation: CASSLHGTSGIEQFF.

V usage is TRBV7-9 and J usage is TRBJ2-1; D is unresolved. The CDR3 loop spans 13 amino acids. CDR1 SEHNR and CDR2 FQNEAQ come from the germline V gene (reference sequence). V lost 3 bases to trimming and J lost 6 bases, with 9 bases between them. CDR3 sequence (DNA): TGTGCCAGCAGCTTCGTCCCCAGCAATGAGCAGTTCTTC. Translated: CASSFVPSNEQFF. Full variable domain (missing parts from reference TRBV7-9 and TRBJ2-1): DTGVSQNPRHKITKRGQNVTFRCDPISEHNRLYWYRQTLGQGPEFLTYFQNEAQLEKSRLLSDRFSAERPKGSFSTLEIQRTEQGDSAMYLCASSFVPSNEQFFGPGTRLTVL.

This chain links TRBV20-1 with TRBJ2-4, with 7 bases that match TRBD1. Germline assignment: CDR1 DFQATT and CDR2 SNEGSKA (reference sequence). This CDR3 contains 11 residues. Trimming removed 4 bases from V and 10 bases from J; junction bases left unmatched: 4. CDR3 amino acids: CSATTGTIQYF. The CDR3, as DNA: TGCAGTGCTACGACAGGGACAATTCAGTACTTC.

The table lists this clone with a count of one. The V and J genes are TRBV20-1 and TRBJ2-3, with D unresolved. V shed 7 bases and J shed 6 bases, with 8 bases lying between them. CDR1 and CDR2 (germline): DFQATT, SNEGSKA (reference sequence). CDR3 length equals 10 residues. CDR3 sequence reads: CSGVADTQYF. The DNA of the CDR3 is TGCAGTGGGGTGGCGGATACGCAGTATTTT.

V and J are TRBV10-3 and TRBJ2-1; D not certain. This CDR3 is built from 13 residues. Germline V gene sequence: CDR1 ENHRY, CDR2 SYGVKD. V was pared by 11 bases and J by 9 bases, with 20 bases between. CDR3 sequence: CALRRPMEREQFF. CDR3 sequence (DNA): TGTGCCCTCCGGCGCCCGATGGAGCGTGAGCAGTTCTTC.

The J gene is TRBJ2-7, the V gene TRBV27; D call uncertain. Trimming cost V 5 bases and J 3 bases, with 8 bases left between them. CDR1 and CDR2 from the germline V gene are MNHEY and SMNVEV (reference sequence). CDR3 length: 12 amino acids. The CDR3 loop is CASSPGLYEQYF. The CDR3 DNA is TGTGCCAGCAGTCCGGGCCTCTACGAGCAGTACTTC.

The chain couples TRBV7-9 to TRBJ2-7, with 8 nucleotides matching TRBD1. This CDR3 contains 15 residues. Germline-derived CDR1 and CDR2 are SEHNR and FQNEAQ (reference sequence). J gave up 0 bases and V 5 bases, and 6 bases lay outside the gene matches. The CDR3 DNA follows: TGTGCCAGCAGCGTTGGACAGGGAAGCTCCTACGAGCAGTACTTC. Translated: CASSVGQGSSYEQYF.

V gene TRBV29-1 combines with J gene TRBJ1-1, with D maybe TRBD1 (6 bases). The V end lost 6 bases, the J end lost 1 base, and 12 bases lay between the germline ends. The CDR3 is 13 residues long. Germline V gives CDR1 SQVTM, CDR2 ANQGSEA. CDR3 sequence: CSVGTTGNTEAFF. CDR3 in DNA: TGCAGCGTGGGCACGACAGGGAACACTGAAGCTTTCTTT.

This chain connects TRBV21-1 to TRBJ2-1; TRBD2, as called in the table, went unchecked against the DNA. TRBV21-1 is assigned pseudogene status. This CDR3 is built from 18 residues. CDR3 nucleotide sequence: TGTGCCAGCAGCAAAGAGATCGGGACTAGCGGCCCCTACAATGAGCAGTTCTTC. Its translation: CASSKEIGTSGPYNEQFF.

The gene calls are TRBV29-1 and TRBJ2-1; the match to TRBD2 covers 12 bases. Germline V lookup: CDR1 SQVTM, CDR2 ANQGSEA. CDR3 length: 16 amino acids. Unmatched junction bases numbered 12, after V lost 6 bases and J lost 6 bases. The CDR3 reads CSVAPTSGGFSNEQFF. The DNA of the CDR3 is TGCAGCGTCGCCCCCACTAGCGGGGGGTTTTCCAATGAGCAGTTCTTC.

The gene calls are TRBV5-1 and TRBJ2-1; D not resolved. This CDR3 is 13 amino acids long. The ends were cut back, 5 bases at V and 8 bases at J, with 14 bases in the middle. Germline assignment: CDR1 SGHRS and CDR2 YFSETQ. The CDR3 sequence is CASRPDEQDEQFF. In DNA form, the CDR3 reads TGCGCCAGCAGACCTGACGAGCAGGATGAGCAGTTCTTC. The full variable domain, completed using reference TRBV5-1 and TRBJ2-1, is KAGVTQTPRYLIKTRGQQVTLSCSPISGHRSVSWYQQTPGQGLQFLFEYFSETQRNKGNFPGRFSGRQFSNSRSEMNVSTLELGDSALYLCASRPDEQDEQFFGPGTRLTVL.

The chain couples TRBV10-3 to TRBJ1-5; 7 nucleotides line up with TRBD1. V lost 10 bases, J lost 5 bases, and 8 bases stayed unmatched. This CDR3 is built from 13 residues. In germline, CDR1 is ENHRY, CDR2 SYGVKD. The CDR3 region has the DNA TGTGCCACCGGGGCCAGGGGGGATCAGCCCCAGCATTTT. This gives the protein CATGARGDQPQHF.

The chain has TRBV19 and TRBJ1-2, with 9 bases aligning to TRBD1. This CDR3 contains 14 residues. V lost 8 bases to trimming and J lost 2 bases; unmatched junction nucleotides: 6. CDR1 LNHDA and CDR2 SQIVND come from the germline V gene (reference sequence). The CDR3 here is CASSWGQGNYGYTF. The CDR3 nucleotides are TGTGCCAGTTCTTGGGGACAGGGAAACTATGGCTACACCTTC. Full variable domain (outside the CDR3, taken from reference TRBV19 and TRBJ1-2): DGGITQSPKYLFRKEGQNVTLSCEQNLNHDAMYWYRQDPGQGLRLIYYSQIVNDFQKGDIAEGYSVSREKKESFPLTVTSAQKNPTAFYLCASSWGQGNYGYTFGSGTRLTVV.

The chain recombines TRBV30 with TRBJ2-1; 7 bases align to TRBD2. With 2 bases clipped from V and 9 bases from J, the junction kept 1 base outside the gene matches. Germline CDR1 reads GTSNPN; CDR2 reads SVGIG (reference sequence). The CDR3 extends over 11 amino acids. CDR3 nucleotide sequence: TGTGCCTGGAGTTCGGGGGGTGAGCAGTTCTTC. Translation gives CAWSSGGEQFF.

The chain joins TRBV29-1 to TRBJ2-3, with D tentatively TRBD1 or TRBD2 (5 bases each). Germline lookup yields CDR1 SQVTM and CDR2 ANQGSEA. Deletions cut 1 base from V and 2 bases from J, with 7 bases between. This CDR3 is built from 13 residues. CDR3 loop: CSVEGDLTDTQYF. In DNA, the CDR3 is TGCAGCGTTGAAGGGGACCTCACAGATACGCAGTATTTT.

The chain is built from TRBV5-1 and TRBJ2-3; 13 nucleotides align to TRBD2. The CDR3 contains 16 residues. Germline V gene data show CDR1 as SGHRS and CDR2 as YFSETQ. J was trimmed by 5 bases and V by 2 bases; bases with no gene match: 5. CDR3 DNA sequence: TGCGCCAGCAGCTTTGGACTAGCGGGAGTGGTAGATACGCAGTATTTT. As protein: CASSFGLAGVVDTQYF.

The V call is TRBV15, the J call TRBJ1-1; 10 bases map to TRBD1. The CDR3 loop spans 14 amino acids. V dropped 7 bases and J dropped 4; count of bases not matched to a gene: 6. The germline gives CDR1 LNHNV, CDR2 YYDKDF (reference sequence). The CDR3 DNA follows: TGTGCCACCACCCGGGACAGGGGTGGCACTGAAGCTTTCTTT. Protein product: CATTRDRGGTEAFF.

This chain links TRBV9 with TRBJ1-2, with 7 bases aligning to TRBD1. The CDR3 is 15 amino acids. Germline assignment: CDR1 SGDLS and CDR2 YYNGEE. V dropped 2 bases and J dropped 8; count of bases not matched to a gene: 12. CDR3: CASSVNRGEGVGYTF. CDR3 sequence (DNA): TGTGCCAGCAGCGTCAACAGGGGAGAAGGCGTGGGCTACACCTTC.

The chain uses TRBV15 and TRBJ2-7; 10 nucleotides align to TRBD1. This CDR3 spans 15 amino acids. CDR1 LNHNV and CDR2 YYDKDF come from the germline V gene (reference sequence). Unmatched junction bases numbered 6, after V lost 5 bases and J lost 2 bases. CDR3 sequence reads: CATSGTGTGAYEQYF. In nucleotides, the CDR3 is TGTGCCACCAGCGGAACCGGGACAGGGGCCTACGAGCAGTACTTC. The whole variable domain, filled in from reference TRBV15 and TRBJ2-7, reads DAMVIQNPRYQVTQFGKPVTLSCSQTLNHNVMYWYQQKSSQAPKLLFHYYDKDFNNEADTPDNFQSRRPNTSFCFLDIRSPGLGDTAMYLCATSGTGTGAYEQYFGPGTRLTVT.

J is TRBJ2-3 and V is TRBV7-3; D may be TRBD1 or TRBD2 (6 bases each). V was pared by 4 bases and J by 10 bases, with 12 bases between. The CDR3 is made up of 12 amino acids. Germline lookup yields CDR1 SGHTA and CDR2 FQGTGA. DNA for the CDR3: TGTGCCAGCAGCTCCGGGGGCCCGCCGCAGTATTTT. Translated, it gives CASSSGGPPQYF.

The chain is built from TRBV27 and TRBJ1-4, with a weak D call TRBD1 (5 bases). The CDR3 runs to 16 residues. Germline-derived CDR1 and CDR2 are MNHEY and SMNVEV (reference sequence). V was clipped by 3 bases and J by 0 bases, with 11 bases between them. CDR3 coding DNA: TGTGCCAGCAGTTTGACCGGGACTACAACTAATGAAAAACTGTTTTTT. Protein sequence: CASSLTGTTTNEKLFF.

The chain couples TRBV30 to TRBJ1-5; tentative D call: TRBD1 (6 bases). Trimming shortened V by 2 bases and J by 1 base, and 12 bases separated the two germline ends. The CDR3 totals 15 residues. Germline V CDR1 and CDR2: GTSNPN, SVGIG (reference sequence). The CDR3 spells CAWSPGTSSNQPQHF. CDR3 coding DNA: TGTGCCTGGAGTCCAGGGACATCGAGCAATCAGCCCCAGCATTTT.

The chain combines TRBV6-6 with TRBJ2-2; D remains ambiguous. Trimming removed 8 bases from V and 3 bases from J, with 4 bases in between. The germline V gene has CDR1 MNHNY and CDR2 SVGAGI (reference sequence). The CDR3 spans 11 residues. CDR3 sequence (DNA): TGTGCCAGCTCACACACCGGGGAGCTGTTTTTT. This translates into CASSHTGELFF.